The 16 T cell receptor beta chains reported below all come from one sample, sequenced in a study of blood T cell repertoires in COVID-19. Using immunoSEQ multiplex PCR, the repertoire was profiled, and TCRdb retains in-frame clones only, with some absent. The table lists 110,000 to 150,000 clones, 70% to 85% of them singletons, with roughly a tenth in the top ten. The sequenced sample was peripheral blood. The receptors originated from a man aged 60-69 years with active or convalescent COVID-19.

The chain combines TRBV27 with TRBJ1-6; TRBD1 is a possible D gene (5 bases). Germline CDR1 MNHEY, CDR2 SMNVEV (reference sequence). CDR3 length: 16 amino acids. The germline V and J ends were trimmed by 7 bases and 2 bases, with 15 bases remaining between them. CDR3 in DNA: TGTGCCAGCACCCTAGAGGGGAGGGCCTATAATTCACCCCTCCACTTT. Translating it yields CASTLEGRAYNSPLHF.

V and J are TRBV19 and TRBJ1-2; D not resolved. The V end was cut by 1 base, the J end by 6 bases, with 6 bases between. The CDR3 is 12 amino acids. Germline CDR1 LNHDA, CDR2 SQIVND (reference sequence). The CDR3, as DNA: TGTGCCAGTAGTATAGGGGCAAATGGCTACACCTTC. Amino acid sequence: CASSIGANGYTF.

The chain links TRBV24-1 to TRBJ1-2, with D tentatively TRBD1 (5 bases). The CDR3 totals 13 residues. Per germline, CDR1 KGHDR and CDR2 SFDVKD. V lost 9 bases and J 4 bases, leaving 14 bases between the germline ends. The CDR3 nucleotides are TGTGCCACCTCGGTCGGGGGGACCTATGGCTACACCTTC. Translating it yields CATSVGGTYGYTF.

This clone was detected once. The gene calls are TRBV11-2 and TRBJ2-7; 9 bases are a match to TRBD2. The CDR3 is 14 residues long. The V segment lost 4 bases and the J segment 6 bases; nucleotides outside the gene matches: 7. Germline CDR1 is SGHAT and CDR2 is FQNNGV. The chain's CDR3 is CASSSIAGAVEQYF. For the CDR3, the DNA is TGTGCCAGCAGCTCGATAGCGGGGGCTGTCGAGCAGTACTTC.

The chain employs TRBV19 and TRBJ1-5, with no clear D. Trimming took off 0 bases at V and 4 bases at J, with 10 bases between the two ends. This CDR3 is built from 15 residues. Germline CDR1 reads LNHDA; CDR2 reads SQIVND (reference sequence). CDR3 protein: CASSIDTAGNQPQHF. As DNA, the CDR3 is TGTGCCAGTAGTATAGATACGGCCGGGAATCAGCCCCAGCATTTT.

The J gene is TRBJ2-3, the V gene TRBV24-1; 9 bases line up with TRBD1. In germline, CDR1 is KGHDR, CDR2 SFDVKD. V lost 2 bases, J lost 4 bases, and 3 bases stayed unmatched. The CDR3 length is 15 residues. The CDR3 DNA reads TGTGCCACCAGTGATTCCACAGGGGGCTCAGATACGCAGTATTTT. It translates to CATSDSTGGSDTQYF.

This chain links TRBV6-5 with TRBJ1-6; TRBD1 agrees at 8 bases. J lost 6 bases, V lost 8 bases, and 3 bases had no gene match. The CDR3 length is 13 residues. Germline CDR1 MNHEY, CDR2 SVGAGI. The CDR3 DNA is TGTGCCAGCCAGGGGGCGGGTAATTCACCCCTCCACTTT. It specifies CASQGAGNSPLHF.

The chain combines TRBV14 with TRBJ2-1; 7 bases are shared with TRBD2. Germline CDR1 and CDR2: SGHDN and FVKESK. The CDR3 length is 17 residues. V trimming: 4 bases; J trimming: 10 bases; junction bases outside the gene matches: 19. CDR3 sequence: CASSPHRMSAGVGEQFF. The CDR3 DNA sequence: TGTGCCAGCAGCCCCCACCGCATGTCGGCGGGAGTAGGAGAGCAGTTCTTC.

This chain joins TRBV7-8 and TRBJ2-2; the match to TRBD1 covers 8 bases. Per germline, CDR1 SGHVS and CDR2 FQNEAQ. Trimming removed 5 bases from V and 1 base from J; junction bases left unmatched: 6. CDR3 length: 16 amino acids. CDR3 DNA sequence: TGTGCCAGCAGCCAATCGACAGGGGTGAACACCGGGGAGCTGTTTTTT. It yields the protein CASSQSTGVNTGELFF. Filled out from reference TRBV7-8 and TRBJ2-2, the complete variable domain reads GAGVSQSPRYKVAKRGQDVALRCDPISGHVSLFWYQQALGQGPEFLTYFQNEAQLDKSGLPSDRFFAERPEGSVSTLKIQRTQQEDSAVYLCASSQSTGVNTGELFFGEGSRLTVL.

The chain employs TRBV6-5 and TRBJ1-1; 8 bases are a match to TRBD1. V was pared by 4 bases and J by 4 bases, with 2 bases of the junction left unmatched. Germline-derived CDR1 and CDR2 are MNHEY and SVGAGI. CDR3 length equals 13 residues. CDR3 DNA: TGTGCCAGCAGTTCAGGGGGCGTCACTGAAGCTTTCTTT. Residues: CASSSGGVTEAFF.

V usage is TRBV24-1 and J usage is TRBJ2-1, with 8 bases lining up with TRBD1. This CDR3 is built from 14 residues. Germline V gene lookup returns CDR1 KGHDR and CDR2 SFDVKD. The V gene end was trimmed by 9 bases and the J gene end by 4 bases; junction bases not matched to a gene: 7. The CDR3 loop reads CATGTGGDYNEQFF. The CDR3 region has the DNA TGTGCCACCGGCACAGGGGGAGATTACAATGAGCAGTTCTTC.

The genes are TRBV7-2 and TRBJ2-5, with D perhaps TRBD2 (6 bases). The CDR3 has 14 residues. Germline CDR1 is SGHTA and CDR2 is FQGNSA. Trimming removed 5 bases from V and 5 bases from J, with 15 bases in between. The DNA for the CDR3 is TGTGCCAGCAGCCAGGCGGGGTTAAGGGAGACCCAGTACTTC. The encoded protein is CASSQAGLRETQYF.

A few counts support this clone. The sample contains more than one DNA sequence encoding this CDR3. The gene calls are TRBV18 and TRBJ1-1; 8 positions match TRBD1. CDR3 size: 15 residues. V was pared by 3 bases and J by 2 bases, with 5 bases of the junction left unmatched. The V gene's germline CDR1 is KGHSH and CDR2 LQKENI. The CDR3 DNA is TGTGCCAGCTCACCGGCGACAGGGGTAAACACTGAAGCTTTCTTT. Translation gives CASSPATGVNTEAFF. The full variable domain, its missing parts supplied by reference TRBV18 and TRBJ1-1, is NAGVMQNPRHLVRRRGQEARLRCSPMKGHSHVYWYRQLPEEGLKFMVYLQKENIIDESGMPKERFSAEFPKEGPSILRIQQVVRGDSAAYFCASSPATGVNTEAFFGQGTRLTVV.

The CDR3: CAWSLNGQGVRGYTF. CDR3 DNA: TGTGCCTGGAGTTTGAACGGACAGGGCGTTCGCGGCTACACCTTC. The chain carries TRBV30 and TRBJ1-2; 8 positions match TRBD1. V lost 2 bases, J lost 8 bases, and 13 bases stayed unmatched. The CDR3 loop spans 15 amino acids. Germline CDR1 GTSNPN, CDR2 SVGIG (reference sequence). The variable domain in full, with the rest retrieved from reference TRBV30 and TRBJ1-2, is SQTIHQWPATLVQPVGSPLSLECTVEGTSNPNLYWYRQAAGRGLQLLFYSVGIGQISSEVPQNLSASRPQDRQFILSSKKLLLSDSGFYLCAWSLNGQGVRGYTFGSGTRLTVV.

The chain employs TRBV5-1 and TRBJ2-1, with D possibly being TRBD1 (6 bases). The CDR3 extends over 15 amino acids. V was cut by 2 bases and J by 8 bases, with 17 bases left in between. Germline V lookup: CDR1 SGHRS, CDR2 YFSETQ. CDR3 protein: CASSLGGGGSDEQFF. For the CDR3, the DNA is TGCGCCAGCAGCTTAGGGGGTGGTGGGAGCGATGAGCAGTTCTTC.

The chain employs TRBV5-1 and TRBJ1-2, with no clear D. The germline CDR1 and CDR2 sequences are SGHRS and YFSETQ. This CDR3 comprises 14 residues. The V end was cut by 0 bases, the J end by 2 bases, with 8 bases between. The CDR3 protein is CASSLDSSNYGYTF. CDR3 DNA: TGCGCCAGCAGCTTGGACAGTTCCAACTATGGCTACACCTTC.